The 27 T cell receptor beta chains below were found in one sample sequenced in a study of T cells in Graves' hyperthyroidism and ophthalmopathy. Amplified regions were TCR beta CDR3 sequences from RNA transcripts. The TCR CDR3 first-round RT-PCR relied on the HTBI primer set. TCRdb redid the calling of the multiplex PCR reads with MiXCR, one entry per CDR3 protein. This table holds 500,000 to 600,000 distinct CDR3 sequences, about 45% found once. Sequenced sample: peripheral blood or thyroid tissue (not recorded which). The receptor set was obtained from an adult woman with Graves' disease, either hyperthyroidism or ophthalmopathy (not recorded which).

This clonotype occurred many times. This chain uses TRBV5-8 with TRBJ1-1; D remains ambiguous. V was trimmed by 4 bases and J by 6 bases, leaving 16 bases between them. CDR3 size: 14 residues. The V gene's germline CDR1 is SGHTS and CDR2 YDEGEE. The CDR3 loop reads CASSLTSGYAEAFF. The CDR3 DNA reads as TGTGCCAGCAGCCTCACGTCGGGGTACGCTGAAGCTTTCTTT.

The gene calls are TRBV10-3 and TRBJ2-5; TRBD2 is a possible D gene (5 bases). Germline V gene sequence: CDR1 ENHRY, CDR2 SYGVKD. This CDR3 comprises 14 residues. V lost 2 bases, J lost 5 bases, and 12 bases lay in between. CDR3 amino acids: CAISEEATKETQYF. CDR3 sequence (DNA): TGTGCCATCAGTGAGGAGGCGACTAAGGAGACCCAGTACTTC.

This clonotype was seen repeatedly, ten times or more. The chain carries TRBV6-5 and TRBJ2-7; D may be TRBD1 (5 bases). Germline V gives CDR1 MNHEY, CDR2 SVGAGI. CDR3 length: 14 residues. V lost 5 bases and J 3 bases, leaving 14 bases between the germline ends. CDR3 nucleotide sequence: TGTGCCAGCAGTGAAACAGGATCCTACTACGAGCAGTACTTC. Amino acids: CASSETGSYYEQYF.

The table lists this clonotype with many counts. The CDR3 bases are TGTGCCAGCAGTTACCGGGTCCCCATCACTCCCTACGAGCAGTACTTC. Translation gives CASSYRVPITPYEQYF. The chain combines TRBV6-2 or TRBV6-3 with TRBJ2-7; no reliable D call. The CDR3 totals 16 residues. Between the trimmed V and J ends, which lost 2 bases and 2 bases, there was a span of 16 bases. CDR1 is MNHEY and CDR2 is SVGEGT in the germline V gene.

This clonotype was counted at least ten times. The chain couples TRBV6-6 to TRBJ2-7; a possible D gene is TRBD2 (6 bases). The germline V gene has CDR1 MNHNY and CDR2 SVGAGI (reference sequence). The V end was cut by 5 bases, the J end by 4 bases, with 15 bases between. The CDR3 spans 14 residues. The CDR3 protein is CASSPNGDSYEQYF. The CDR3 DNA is TGTGCCAGCAGTCCCAACGGGGACTCATACGAGCAGTACTTC.

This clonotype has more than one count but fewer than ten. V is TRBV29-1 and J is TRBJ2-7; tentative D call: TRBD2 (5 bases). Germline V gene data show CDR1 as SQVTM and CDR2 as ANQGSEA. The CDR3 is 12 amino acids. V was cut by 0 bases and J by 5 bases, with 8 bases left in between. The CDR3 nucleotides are TGCAGCGTTGAAGAGGGAGTGAACGAGCAGTACTTC. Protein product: CSVEEGVNEQYF.

Written as DNA, the CDR3 is TGTGCCAGCAGTAAGACTACCCACACCGGGGCCAACGTCCTGACTTTC. The encoded protein is CASSKTTHTGANVLTF. V and J are TRBV2 and TRBJ2-6, with D maybe TRBD2 (5 bases). Germline assignment: CDR1 SNHLY and CDR2 FYNNEI. V was clipped by 5 bases and J by 4 bases, with 15 bases between them. The length of the CDR3 is 16 residues. Full variable domain (missing parts from reference TRBV2 and TRBJ2-6): EPEVTQTPSHQVTQMGQEVILRCVPISNHLYFYWYRQILGQKVEFLVSFYNNEISEKSEIFDDQFSVERPDGSNFTLKIRSTKLEDSAMYFCASSKTTHTGANVLTFGAGSRLTVL.

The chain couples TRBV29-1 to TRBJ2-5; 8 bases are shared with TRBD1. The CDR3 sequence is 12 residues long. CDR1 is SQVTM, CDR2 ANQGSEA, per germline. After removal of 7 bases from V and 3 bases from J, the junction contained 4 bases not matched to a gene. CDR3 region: CSAMTGEETQYF. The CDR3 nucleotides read TGCAGCGCGATGACAGGGGAAGAGACCCAGTACTTC.

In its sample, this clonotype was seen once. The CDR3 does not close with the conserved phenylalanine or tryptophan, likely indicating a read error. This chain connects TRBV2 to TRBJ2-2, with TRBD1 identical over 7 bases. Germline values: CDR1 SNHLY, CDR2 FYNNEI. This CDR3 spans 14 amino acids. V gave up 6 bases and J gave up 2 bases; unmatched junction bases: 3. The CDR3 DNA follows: TGTGCCAGCAGGGGACAGCCTAACACCGGGGAGCTGTTTTCT. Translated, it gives CASRGQPNTGELFS.

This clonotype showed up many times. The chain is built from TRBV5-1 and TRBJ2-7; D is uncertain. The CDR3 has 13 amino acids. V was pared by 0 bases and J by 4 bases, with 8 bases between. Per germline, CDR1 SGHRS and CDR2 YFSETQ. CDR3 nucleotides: TGCGCCAGCAGCTTGGAAGGGCGATACGAGCAGTACTTC. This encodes CASSLEGRYEQYF.

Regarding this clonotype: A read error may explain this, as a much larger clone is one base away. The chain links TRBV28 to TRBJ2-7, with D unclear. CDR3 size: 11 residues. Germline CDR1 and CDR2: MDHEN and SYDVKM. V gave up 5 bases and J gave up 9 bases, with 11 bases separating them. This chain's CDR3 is CASSPFLRQYF. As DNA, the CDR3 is TGTGCCAGCAGTCCCTTCCTGAGGCAGTACTTC.

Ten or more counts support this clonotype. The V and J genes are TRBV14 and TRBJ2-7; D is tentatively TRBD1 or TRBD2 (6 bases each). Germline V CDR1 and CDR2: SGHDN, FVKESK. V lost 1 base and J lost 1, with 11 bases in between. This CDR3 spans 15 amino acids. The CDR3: CASSQGGGLSYEQYF. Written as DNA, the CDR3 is TGTGCCAGCAGCCAAGGTGGGGGGCTTTCCTACGAGCAGTACTTC. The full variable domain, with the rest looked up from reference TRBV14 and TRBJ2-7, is EAGVTQFPSHSVIEKGQTVTLRCDPISGHDNLYWYRRVMGKEIKFLLHFVKESKQDESGMPNNRFLAERTGGTYSTLKVQPAELEDSGVYFCASSQGGGLSYEQYFGPGTRLTVT.

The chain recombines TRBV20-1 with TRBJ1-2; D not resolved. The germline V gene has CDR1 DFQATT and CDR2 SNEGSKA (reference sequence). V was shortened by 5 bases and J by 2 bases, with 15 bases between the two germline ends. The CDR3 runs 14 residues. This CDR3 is CSARLARENYGYTF. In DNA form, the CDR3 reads TGCAGTGCTCGCTTGGCTAGGGAAAACTATGGCTACACCTTC.

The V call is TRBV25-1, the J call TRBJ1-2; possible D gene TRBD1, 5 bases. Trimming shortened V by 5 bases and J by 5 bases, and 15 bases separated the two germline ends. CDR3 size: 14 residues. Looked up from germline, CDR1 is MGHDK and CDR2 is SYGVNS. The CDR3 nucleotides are TGTGCCAGCAGTAACCCGGGGCCACCTTATGGCTACACCTTC. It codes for CASSNPGPPYGYTF.

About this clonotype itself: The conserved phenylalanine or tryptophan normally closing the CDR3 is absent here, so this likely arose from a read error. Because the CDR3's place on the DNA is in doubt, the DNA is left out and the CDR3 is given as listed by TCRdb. The CDR3 protein is CASSPGQLY. This chain connects TRBV7-9 to TRBJ1-1; TRBD1 is taken as the D call from the table, unchecked against the DNA. The germline V gene encodes CDR1 SEHNR and CDR2 FQNEAQ (reference sequence). From its first to its last residue, the CDR3 has 9 amino acids.

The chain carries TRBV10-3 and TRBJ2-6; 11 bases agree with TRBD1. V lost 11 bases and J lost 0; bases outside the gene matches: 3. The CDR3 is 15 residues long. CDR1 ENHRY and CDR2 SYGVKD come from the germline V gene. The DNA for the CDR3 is TGTGCCTCCGGGACAGGGGGCTCTGGGGCCAACGTCCTGACTTTC. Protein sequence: CASGTGGSGANVLTF.

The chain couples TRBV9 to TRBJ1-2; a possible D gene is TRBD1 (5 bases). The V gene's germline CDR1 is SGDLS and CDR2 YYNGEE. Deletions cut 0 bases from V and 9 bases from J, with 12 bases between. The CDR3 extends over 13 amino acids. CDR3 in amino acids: CASSVGQGASYTF. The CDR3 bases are TGTGCCAGCAGCGTAGGGCAAGGGGCCAGCTACACCTTC. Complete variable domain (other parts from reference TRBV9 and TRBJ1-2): DSGVTQTPKHLITATGQRVTLRCSPRSGDLSVYWYQQSLDQGLQFLIQYYNGEERAKGNILERFSAQQFPDLHSELNLSSLELGDSALYFCASSVGQGASYTFGSGTRLTVV.

This CDR3 is CASSLGGGRAGELFF. DNA for the CDR3: TGTGCCAGCAGCTTAGGGGGGGGTCGCGCCGGGGAGCTGTTTTTT. The chain carries TRBV7-6 and TRBJ2-2; 7 bases fit TRBD2. Trimming removed 1 base from V and 6 bases from J; junction bases left unmatched: 5. Germline CDR1 and CDR2: SGHVS and FNYEAQ. This CDR3 contains 15 residues.

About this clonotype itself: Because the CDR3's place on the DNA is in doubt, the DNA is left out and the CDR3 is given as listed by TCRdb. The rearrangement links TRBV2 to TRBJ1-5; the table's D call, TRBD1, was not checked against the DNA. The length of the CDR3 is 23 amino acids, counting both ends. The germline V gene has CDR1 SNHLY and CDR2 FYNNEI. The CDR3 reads CASRSGRLGRAFFGQGGNQPQHF.

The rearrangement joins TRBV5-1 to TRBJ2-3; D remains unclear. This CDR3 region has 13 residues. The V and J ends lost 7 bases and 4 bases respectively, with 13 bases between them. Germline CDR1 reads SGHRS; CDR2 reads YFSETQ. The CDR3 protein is CASRYPTSDTQYF. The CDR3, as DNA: TGCGCCAGCCGTTATCCGACCTCAGATACGCAGTATTTT. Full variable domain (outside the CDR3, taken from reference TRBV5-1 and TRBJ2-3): KAGVTQTPRYLIKTRGQQVTLSCSPISGHRSVSWYQQTPGQGLQFLFEYFSETQRNKGNFPGRFSGRQFSNSRSEMNVSTLELGDSALYLCASRYPTSDTQYFGPGTRLTVL.

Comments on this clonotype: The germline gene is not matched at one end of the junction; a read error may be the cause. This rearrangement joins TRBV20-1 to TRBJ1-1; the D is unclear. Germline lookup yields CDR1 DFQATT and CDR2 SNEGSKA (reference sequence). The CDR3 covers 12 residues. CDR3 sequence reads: CSAIRSAVEAFF. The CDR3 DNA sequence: TGCAGCGCTATCAGGTCGGCGGTTGAAGCTTTCTTT.

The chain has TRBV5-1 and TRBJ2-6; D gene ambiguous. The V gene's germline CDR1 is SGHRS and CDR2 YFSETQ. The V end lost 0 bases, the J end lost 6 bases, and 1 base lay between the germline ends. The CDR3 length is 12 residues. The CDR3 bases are TGCGCCAGCAGCTTGGTGGCCAACGTCCTGACTTTC. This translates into CASSLVANVLTF. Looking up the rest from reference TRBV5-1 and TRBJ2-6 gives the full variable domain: KAGVTQTPRYLIKTRGQQVTLSCSPISGHRSVSWYQQTPGQGLQFLFEYFSETQRNKGNFPGRFSGRQFSNSRSEMNVSTLELGDSALYLCASSLVANVLTFGAGSRLTVL.

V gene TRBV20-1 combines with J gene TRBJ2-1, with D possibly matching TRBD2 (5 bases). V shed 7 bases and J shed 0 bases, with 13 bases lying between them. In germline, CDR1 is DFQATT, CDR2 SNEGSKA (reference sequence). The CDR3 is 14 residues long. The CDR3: CSDQRMSSYNEQFF. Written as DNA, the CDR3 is TGCAGTGATCAGCGGATGAGCTCCTACAATGAGCAGTTCTTC.

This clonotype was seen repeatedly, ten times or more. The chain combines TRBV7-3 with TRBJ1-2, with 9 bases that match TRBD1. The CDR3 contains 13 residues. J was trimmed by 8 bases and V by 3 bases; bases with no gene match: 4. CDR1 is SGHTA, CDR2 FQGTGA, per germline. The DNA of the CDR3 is TGTGCCAGCAGCTTCCGGACAGGGGAAGGCTACACCTTC. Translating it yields CASSFRTGEGYTF.

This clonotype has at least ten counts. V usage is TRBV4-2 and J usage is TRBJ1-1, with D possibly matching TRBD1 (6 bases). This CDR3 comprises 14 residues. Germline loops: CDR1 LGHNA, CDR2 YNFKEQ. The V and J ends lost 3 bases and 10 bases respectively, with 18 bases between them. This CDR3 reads CASSQRGQSVVAFF. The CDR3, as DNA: TGTGCCAGCAGCCAGCGGGGACAAAGTGTAGTAGCTTTCTTT.

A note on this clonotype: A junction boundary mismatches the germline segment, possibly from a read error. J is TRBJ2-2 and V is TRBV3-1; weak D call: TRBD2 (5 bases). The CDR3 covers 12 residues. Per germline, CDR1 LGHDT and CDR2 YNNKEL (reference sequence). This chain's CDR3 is CASRTLAGELLF. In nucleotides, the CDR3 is TGTGCCAGCAGGACACTGGCCGGGGAGCTGCTTTTT. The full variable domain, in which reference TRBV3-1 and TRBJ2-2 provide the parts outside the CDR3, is DTAVSQTPKYLVTQMGNDKSIKCEQNLGHDTMYWYKQDSKKFLKIMFSYNNKELIINETVPNRFSPKSPDKAHLNLHINSLELGDSAVYFCASRTLAGELLFGEGSRLTVL.

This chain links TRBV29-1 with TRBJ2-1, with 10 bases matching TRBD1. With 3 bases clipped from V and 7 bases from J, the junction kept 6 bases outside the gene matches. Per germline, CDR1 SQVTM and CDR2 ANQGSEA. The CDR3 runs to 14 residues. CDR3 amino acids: CSVDGTGAINEQFF. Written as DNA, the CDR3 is TGCAGCGTTGACGGGACAGGGGCGATAAATGAGCAGTTCTTC.